The entry below describes one TCR beta chain. This specimen comes from a study of blood T cell repertoires in COVID-19. Study background: T cells, B-cell-depleted T cells, or PBMCs supplied cDNA or gDNA.

Measured with immunoSEQ multiplex PCR; TCRdb has only the in-frame clones, and not every one. In the table there are 300,000 to 350,000 clones, over 70% of which are singletons. Per germline, CDR1 MGHDK and CDR2 SYGVNS. V was clipped by 6 bases and J by 1 base, with 6 bases between them. This CDR3 is 12 amino acids long. Seattle's enrolled individuals joined amid active infection and were then monitored longitudinally. The chain recombines TRBV25-1 with TRBJ1-1; D not certain. The origin of this receptor is a woman between 45 and 60 years old with COVID-19, enrolled during active disease. Sequencing was carried out using peripheral blood. CDR3 sequence: CASRAGNTEAFF. CDR3 nucleotides: TGTGCCAGCAGAGCAGGGAACACTGAAGCTTTCTTT.